The 17 T cell receptor beta chains given below trace back to one sample, sequenced in a study of regulatory T cells in long-lasting Graves disease. Arm-PCR of CDR3 regions and iRepertoire HTBI primers were the basis on which TCR beta libraries were built. TCRdb re-derived calls from the multiplex PCR reads in MiXCR, one entry per CDR3 protein. The sample records hundreds of thousands of distinct CDR3 sequences, approximately 15% being singletons. The time point was: newly diagnosed GD, antithyroid drugs for less than 3 months. PBMCs were the source of the RNA used for TCR sequencing. These sequences were also reported in another study, on T cells in Graves' hyperthyroidism and ophthalmopathy.

The input for sequencing was peripheral blood mononuclear cells (PBMCs), taken at new diagnosis, from a patient treated with antithyroid drugs. The receptors derive from a woman aged 25 to 39 with Graves disease.

This clonotype was detected ten times or more. This chain links TRBV19 with TRBJ1-5; possibly TRBD1 for D (5 bases). The CDR3 is 15 residues long. V lost 3 bases and J 1 base, leaving 10 bases between the germline ends. Germline CDR1 and CDR2: LNHDA and SQIVND (reference sequence). CDR3 in DNA: TGTGCCAGTAGTATGGCCAGGGTGAGCAATCAGCCCCAGCATTTT. Amino acid sequence: CASSMARVSNQPQHF.

There are many counts of this clonotype. The rearrangement links TRBV15 to TRBJ2-5; D is unresolved. This CDR3 spans 12 amino acids. The germline V gene has CDR1 LNHNV and CDR2 YYDKDF (reference sequence). The ends were cut back, 2 bases at V and 5 bases at J, with 6 bases in the middle. The CDR3 is CATSRFRETQYF. DNA for the CDR3: TGTGCCACCAGCAGATTCCGGGAGACCCAGTACTTC.

The sample holds many counts of this clonotype. The chain uses TRBV28 and TRBJ1-2, with TRBD1 identical over 12 bases. The CDR3 spans 16 residues. With V trimmed by 4 bases and J by 6 bases, 9 bases remained unmatched. Germline V gives CDR1 MDHEN, CDR2 SYDVKM. CDR3: CASSSAGTGGADGYTF. CDR3 coding DNA: TGTGCCAGCAGTTCCGCCGGGACAGGGGGCGCGGATGGCTACACCTTC.

The sample holds a few counts of this clonotype. The chain employs TRBV27 and TRBJ2-5; D may be TRBD2 (6 bases). This CDR3 is built from 14 residues. Trimming left V 6 bases short and J 4 bases short, with 15 bases between. Germline-derived CDR1 and CDR2 are MNHEY and SMNVEV (reference sequence). CDR3 coding DNA: TGTGCCAGCAGGGCGGGAACAGTCCTAGAGACCCAGTACTTC. Translating it yields CASRAGTVLETQYF.

This clonotype was counted at least ten times. The J gene is TRBJ1-2, the V gene TRBV10-3, with a weak D call TRBD1 (6 bases). Trimming removed 4 bases from V and 3 bases from J, with 6 bases in between. The CDR3 sequence is 12 residues long. CDR1 is ENHRY and CDR2 is SYGVKD in the germline V gene. In nucleotides, the CDR3 is TGTGCCATCAGTGGGACAGACTATGGCTACACCTTC. Translated: CAISGTDYGYTF.

Only a few counts were recorded for this clonotype. This chain joins TRBV20-1 and TRBJ2-2; D possibly corresponds to TRBD2 (5 bases). This CDR3 is 13 amino acids long. Trimming took 2 bases from V and 7 from J, leaving 11 bases between them. Germline V CDR1 and CDR2: DFQATT, SNEGSKA (reference sequence). Here the CDR3 reads CSARSIEGGELFF. The DNA for the CDR3 is TGCAGTGCTAGATCAATTGAGGGCGGGGAGCTGTTTTTT.

The rearrangement uses TRBV2 and TRBJ2-7, with TRBD1 matching 10 bases. V shed 10 bases, J shed 3 bases, and the junction held 3 bases outside the gene matches. Per the germline V gene, CDR1 is SNHLY and CDR2 is FYNNEI. The CDR3 spans 12 residues. For the CDR3, the DNA is TGTGCCAACAGGGACAGGGGCTACGAGCAGTACTTC. Its translation is CANRDRGYEQYF.

The table lists this clonotype with a few counts. The genes are TRBV11-2 and TRBJ2-7; TRBD1 aligns across 7 bases. The CDR3 covers 15 residues. J was trimmed by 0 bases and V by 5 bases; bases with no gene match: 7. Germline CDR1 is SGHAT and CDR2 is FQNNGV. CDR3 residues: CASSLTGQRSYEQYF. The DNA for the CDR3 is TGTGCCAGCAGCCTGACGGGACAGCGCTCCTACGAGCAGTACTTC.

The chain combines TRBV20-1 with TRBJ2-1; no clear D. Trimming removed 0 bases from V and 5 bases from J, with 14 bases in between. This CDR3 is 15 amino acids long. CDR1 is DFQATT and CDR2 is SNEGSKA in the germline V gene (reference sequence). In nucleotides, the CDR3 is TGCAGTGCTAGAGACCTACGTACACCTCACAATGAGCAGTTCTTC. Its protein is CSARDLRTPHNEQFF.

In its sample, this clonotype was seen many times. Germline and junction disagree at one end, which may indicate a read error. This chain uses TRBV7-3 with TRBJ2-2; D may be TRBD1 (5 bases). Germline V gives CDR1 SGHTA, CDR2 FQGTGA. This CDR3 has 15 residues. The CDR3 DNA sequence: TGTGCCAGCAGTTTAACAGGAATGGGTGCCGGGGAGCTGTTTTTT. Protein: CASSLTGMGAGELFF.

The sample holds many counts of this clonotype. This chain joins TRBV7-2 and TRBJ2-5; 7 nucleotides line up with TRBD2. V gave up 5 bases and J gave up 4 bases; unmatched junction bases: 16. The germline V gene has CDR1 SGHTA and CDR2 FQGNSA. The CDR3 is 17 amino acids. CDR3 protein: CASSPDYAGEFGETQYF. Written as DNA, the CDR3 is TGTGCCAGCAGCCCCGACTATGCGGGAGAGTTTGGAGAGACCCAGTACTTC.

This clonotype was observed many times. The chain has TRBV7-6 and TRBJ2-3, with TRBD1 matching over 7 bases. The germline gives CDR1 SGHVS, CDR2 FNYEAQ. This CDR3 contains 14 residues. Trimming at V came to 2 bases and at J to 4 bases, leaving 3 bases not matched to a gene. This CDR3 reads CASSLRTGADTQYF. CDR3 bases: TGTGCCAGCAGCTTACGGACAGGAGCAGATACGCAGTATTTT. The full variable domain, with the rest looked up from reference TRBV7-6 and TRBJ2-3, is GAGVSQSPRYKVTKRGQDVALRCDPISGHVSLYWYRQALGQGPEFLTYFNYEAQQDKSGLPNDRFSAERPEGSISTLTIQRTEQRDSAMYRCASSLRTGADTQYFGPGTRLTVL.

The J gene is TRBJ2-1, the V gene TRBV30; D perhaps matches TRBD2 (6 bases). V was pared by 2 bases and J by 4 bases, with 15 bases between. Germline lookup yields CDR1 GTSNPN and CDR2 SVGIG (reference sequence). The CDR3 runs 15 residues. The CDR3 DNA reads as TGTGCCTGGAGTCGGGGTAGCGGAGTTTACAATGAGCAGTTCTTC. Protein sequence: CAWSRGSGVYNEQFF.

The gene calls are TRBV5-1 and TRBJ2-7; D is tentatively TRBD1 or TRBD2 (5 bases each). This CDR3 spans 19 amino acids. The germline V and J ends were trimmed by 5 bases and 8 bases, with 35 bases remaining between them. CDR1 is SGHRS, CDR2 YFSETQ, per germline. Written as DNA, the CDR3 is TGCGCCAGCAGAGGGCCCGGAAGTCTACGAGGGGAGCCCGTCTTGAAGCAGTACTTC. Translating gives CASRGPGSLRGEPVLKQYF.

The table lists this clonotype with many counts. This chain links TRBV28 with TRBJ2-7, with TRBD1 matching over 12 bases. Germline-derived CDR1 and CDR2 are MDHEN and SYDVKM. CDR3 size: 15 residues. With 6 bases clipped from V and 7 bases from J, the junction kept 10 bases outside the gene matches. DNA for the CDR3: TGTGCCAGCAGCTACACCGGGACAGGGGGCGGGGAGCAGTACTTC. Protein: CASSYTGTGGGEQYF. Full variable domain (rest looked up from reference TRBV28 and TRBJ2-7): DVKVTQSSRYLVKRTGEKVFLECVQDMDHENMFWYRQDPGLGLRLIYFSYDVKMKEKGDIPEGYSVSREKKERFSLILESASTNQTSMYLCASSYTGTGGGEQYFGPGTRLTVT.

This clonotype was detected ten times or more. J is TRBJ1-4 and V is TRBV2; possible D gene TRBD1, 5 bases. The CDR3 extends over 15 amino acids. The V and J ends lost 1 base and 0 bases respectively, with 6 bases between them. Germline-derived CDR1 and CDR2 are SNHLY and FYNNEI. The CDR3 sequence is CASSEEGATNEKLFF. As DNA, the CDR3 is TGTGCCAGCAGTGAAGAAGGGGCAACTAATGAAAAACTGTTTTTT.

This clonotype appeared a few times. The chain is built from TRBV19 and TRBJ2-1; D may be TRBD1 or TRBD2 (6 bases each). CDR1 LNHDA and CDR2 SQIVND come from the germline V gene (reference sequence). The V gene lost 3 bases and the J gene lost 5 bases, with 20 bases spanning the gap. This CDR3 has 17 amino acids. CDR3 sequence: CASSISGAARGDNEQFF. CDR3 in DNA: TGTGCCAGTAGTATTTCGGGGGCAGCGCGTGGGGACAATGAGCAGTTCTTC.